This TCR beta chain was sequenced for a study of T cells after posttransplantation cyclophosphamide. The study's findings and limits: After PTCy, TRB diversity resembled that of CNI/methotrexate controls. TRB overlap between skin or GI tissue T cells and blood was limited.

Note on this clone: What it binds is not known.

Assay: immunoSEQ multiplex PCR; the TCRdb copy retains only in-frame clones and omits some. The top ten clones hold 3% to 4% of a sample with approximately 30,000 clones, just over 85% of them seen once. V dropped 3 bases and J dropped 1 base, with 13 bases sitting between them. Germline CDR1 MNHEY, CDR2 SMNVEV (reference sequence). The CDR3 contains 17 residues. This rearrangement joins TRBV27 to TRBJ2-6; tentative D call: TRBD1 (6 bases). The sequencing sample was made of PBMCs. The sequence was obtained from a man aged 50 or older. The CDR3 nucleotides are TGTGCCAGCAGTTTTTTCGGACAGTCTTCTGGGGCCAACGTCCTGACTTTC. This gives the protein CASSFFGQSSGANVLTF.